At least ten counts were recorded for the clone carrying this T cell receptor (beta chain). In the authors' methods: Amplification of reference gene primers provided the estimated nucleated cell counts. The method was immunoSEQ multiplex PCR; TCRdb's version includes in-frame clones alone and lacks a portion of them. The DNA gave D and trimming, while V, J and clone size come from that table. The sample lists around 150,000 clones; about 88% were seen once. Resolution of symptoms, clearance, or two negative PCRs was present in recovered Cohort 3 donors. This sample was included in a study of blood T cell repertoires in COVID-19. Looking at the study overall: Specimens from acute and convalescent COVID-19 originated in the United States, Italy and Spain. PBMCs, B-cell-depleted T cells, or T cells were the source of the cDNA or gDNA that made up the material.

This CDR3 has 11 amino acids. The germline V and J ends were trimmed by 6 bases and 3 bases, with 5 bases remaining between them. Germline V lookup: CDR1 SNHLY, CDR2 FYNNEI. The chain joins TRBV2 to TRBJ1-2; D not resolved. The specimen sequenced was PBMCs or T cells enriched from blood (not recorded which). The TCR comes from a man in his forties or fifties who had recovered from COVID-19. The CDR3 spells CASSVDYGYTF. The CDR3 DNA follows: TGTGCCAGCAGCGTCGACTATGGCTACACCTTC.